This passage covers 23 T cell receptor beta chains from one sample sequenced in a study of T-cell reconstitution after alpha-beta-depleted transplantation in children. For TCRbeta, the library was prepared with unique molecular identifiers. Each CDR3 protein gets one entry after TCRdb re-called the PCR reads with MiXCR. The sample lists fewer than 700,000 distinct CDR3 sequences, 10% to 15% occurring once. The sequencing used PBMCs, mostly from graft donor cells, collected 360 days after TCRalphabeta/CD19-depleted stem cell transplant. Receptors were obtained from a male patient aged 10 to 17 who had a stem cell transplant for acute myeloid leukemia, so the T cells may come from the graft donor.

This clonotype was counted a few times. The V gene is TRBV24-1, the J gene TRBJ2-7; D not certain. V gave up 9 bases and J gave up 3 bases, with 11 bases separating them. The CDR3 covers 12 residues. Looked up from germline, CDR1 is KGHDR and CDR2 is SFDVKD. CDR3 DNA: TGTGCCACCTACCCCCGGAACTACGAGCAGTACTTC. Translation gives CATYPRNYEQYF.

Of note for this clonotype: An end of the junction differs from the germline gene, which may be a read error. Written as DNA, the CDR3 is TGCAGTGCTAGTCAGGGGCCAAACCATTGGGTGAACTTC. Translating gives CSASQGPNHWVNF. The rearrangement joins TRBV20-1 to TRBJ2-7; tentative D call: TRBD1 (6 bases). CDR1 and CDR2 (germline): DFQATT, SNEGSKA (reference sequence). This CDR3 has 13 residues.

The CDR3 sequence: CASSPPGLAGETQYF. The CDR3 region has the DNA TGTGCCAGCAGCCCACCAGGGTTAGCGGGAGAGACCCAGTACTTC. The J gene is TRBJ2-5, the V gene TRBV7-2; the match to TRBD2 covers 7 bases. The germline V gene has CDR1 SGHTA and CDR2 FQGNSA. This CDR3 is 15 amino acids long. V was pared by 5 bases and J by 4 bases, with 10 bases of the junction left unmatched.

V is TRBV6-5 and J is TRBJ1-2; possibly TRBD1 for D (6 bases). This CDR3 comprises 15 residues. Germline lookup yields CDR1 MNHEY and CDR2 SVGAGI. The V and J ends lost 0 bases and 4 bases respectively, with 12 bases between them. This CDR3 is CASSYSSGVPYGYTF. The CDR3 coding sequence is TGTGCCAGCAGTTACTCGTCAGGGGTACCCTATGGCTACACCTTC.

CDR3 residues: CSACSSGGNTGELFF. Written as DNA, the CDR3 is TGCAGTGCGTGCTCTAGCGGGGGGAACACCGGGGAGCTGTTTTTT. The V call is TRBV20-1, the J call TRBJ2-2, with 10 positions matching TRBD2. This CDR3 spans 15 amino acids. Germline lookup yields CDR1 DFQATT and CDR2 SNEGSKA (reference sequence). The V segment lost 6 bases and the J segment 1 base; nucleotides outside the gene matches: 5.

This clonotype was detected many times. The rearrangement joins TRBV6-1 to TRBJ2-1, with 10 bases lining up with TRBD2. Germline loops: CDR1 MNHNS, CDR2 SASEGT. J was trimmed by 0 bases and V by 5 bases; bases with no gene match: 1. The CDR3 covers 15 residues. The DNA of the CDR3 is TGTGCCAGCAGTAGCGGGAGGGGCTCCTACAATGAGCAGTTCTTC. It codes for CASSSGRGSYNEQFF.

This sequence joins TRBV29-1 and TRBJ2-4; 7 bases are shared with TRBD1. This CDR3 region has 14 residues. Trimming cost V 7 bases and J 5 bases; bases outside gene matches: 11. Germline-derived CDR1 and CDR2 are SQVTM and ANQGSEA. The CDR3: CSARDRAGENIQYF. The DNA for the CDR3 is TGCAGCGCCCGTGACAGGGCCGGGGAAAACATTCAGTACTTC.

This clonotype was counted a few times. The V and J genes are TRBV14 and TRBJ2-7; unclear D gene. The CDR3 length is 16 residues. Trimming took off 4 bases at V and 2 bases at J, with 18 bases between the two ends. The germline V gene encodes CDR1 SGHDN and CDR2 FVKESK. This CDR3 reads CASSLLAGPGTYEQYF. CDR3 coding DNA: TGTGCCAGCAGCCTTTTAGCTGGGCCTGGTACCTACGAGCAGTACTTC.

The rearrangement uses TRBV28 and TRBJ1-4; 12 bases fit TRBD1. V shed 5 bases, J shed 8 bases, and the junction held 6 bases outside the gene matches. Per the germline V gene, CDR1 is MDHEN and CDR2 is SYDVKM. This CDR3 contains 15 residues. In nucleotides, the CDR3 is TGTGCCAGCAGTACAGGGACAGGGGGCGCAGAAAAACTGTTTTTT. Protein product: CASSTGTGGAEKLFF.

In its sample, this clonotype was seen a few times. This chain connects TRBV6-2 or TRBV6-3 to TRBJ2-4; 7 nucleotides agree with TRBD1. J lost 0 bases, V lost 4 bases, and 6 bases had no gene match. Germline CDR1 MNHEY, CDR2 SVGEGT. This CDR3 is built from 16 residues. The CDR3 spells CASSFRGNLAKNIQYF. The CDR3 DNA follows: TGTGCCAGCAGTTTCAGGGGGAACCTAGCCAAAAACATTCAGTACTTC.

This clonotype appeared a few times. This chain links TRBV18 with TRBJ2-1, with D perhaps matching TRBD2 (6 bases). The CDR3 has 16 residues. V lost 6 bases and J 4 bases, leaving 19 bases between the germline ends. Germline V lookup: CDR1 KGHSH, CDR2 LQKENI. In DNA form, the CDR3 reads TGTGCCAGCTCCCCGGAGGGCCGGGGGTCGTACAATGAGCAGTTCTTC. This gives the protein CASSPEGRGSYNEQFF.

This clonotype came up a few times. In DNA, the CDR3 is TGTGCCTGCTGGCTTATTGCTGGGCACCAGACCCAGTACTTC. Translating gives CACWLIAGHQTQYF. The genes are TRBV30 and TRBJ2-5; no reliable D call. The CDR3 is made up of 14 amino acids. V lost 6 bases and J lost 6, with 20 bases in between. Germline lookup yields CDR1 GTSNPN and CDR2 SVGIG (reference sequence).

This clonotype was recorded at least ten times. CDR3 loop: CASSETSANSYEQYF. The CDR3 DNA is TGTGCCAGCAGCGAAACTAGCGCTAACTCCTACGAGCAGTACTTC. V is TRBV28 and J is TRBJ2-7, with 7 bases matching TRBD2. Germline trimming cut 6 bases from V and 0 bases from J; bases unmatched to any gene: 8. The CDR3 extends over 15 amino acids. The germline V gene encodes CDR1 MDHEN and CDR2 SYDVKM.

Only a few counts were recorded for this clonotype. The rearrangement uses TRBV7-3 and TRBJ2-1, with D possibly being TRBD2 (6 bases). This CDR3 spans 17 amino acids. CDR1 and CDR2 from the germline V gene are SGHTA and FQGTGA. Trimming removed 1 base at V and 7 bases at J, with 20 bases between. As DNA, the CDR3 is TGTGCCAGCAGCTTAATAGCCGGCCCGGGACTCCTTAATGAGCAGTTCTTC. This codes for CASSLIAGPGLLNEQFF.

V and J are TRBV6-2 or TRBV6-3 and TRBJ2-3; 8 bases line up with TRBD2. The V and J ends lost 4 bases and 0 bases, in that order; junction bases with no gene match: 12. This CDR3 region has 18 residues. The germline V gene encodes CDR1 MNHEY and CDR2 SVGEGT. The CDR3 sequence: CASSSGFPTSESTDTQYF. The CDR3 DNA reads as TGTGCCAGCAGTTCCGGGTTCCCGACTAGCGAAAGCACAGATACGCAGTATTTT.

This clonotype has only a few counts. This chain connects TRBV28 to TRBJ2-3; D remains unclear. Trimming removed 6 bases at V and 4 bases at J, with 11 bases between. CDR3 length: 13 residues. Germline CDR1 is MDHEN and CDR2 is SYDVKM. CDR3 nucleotides: TGTGCCAGCAGACTCTCAATCGCAGATACGCAGTATTTT. Its translation is CASRLSIADTQYF.

The J gene is TRBJ2-1, the V gene TRBV20-1; D possibly matches TRBD1 or TRBD2 (6 bases each). Per the germline V gene, CDR1 is DFQATT and CDR2 is SNEGSKA (reference sequence). The CDR3 extends over 16 amino acids. The V end was cut by 1 base, the J end by 3 bases, with 16 bases between. CDR3 protein: CSARVRGATNYNEQFF. The CDR3 DNA reads TGCAGTGCTAGAGTTAGGGGGGCTACGAACTACAATGAGCAGTTCTTC.

The rearrangement joins TRBV7-9 to TRBJ2-1; 13 positions match TRBD2. Germline-derived CDR1 and CDR2 are SEHNR and FQNEAQ (reference sequence). The CDR3 covers 16 residues. V lost 4 bases to trimming and J lost 5 bases; unmatched junction nucleotides: 5. Here the CDR3 DNA reads TGTGCCAGCAGCTCCAGCGGACTAGCGGGAGACAATGAGCAGTTCTTC. Translating gives CASSSSGLAGDNEQFF.

The sample holds a few counts of this clonotype. The CDR3: CASSYSSQIPYEQYF. In nucleotides, the CDR3 is TGTGCCAGCAGTTACTCTTCCCAAATCCCCTACGAGCAGTACTTC. V usage is TRBV6-5 and J usage is TRBJ2-7, with D unresolved. The CDR3 covers 15 residues. The V end lost 0 bases, the J end lost 2 bases, and 11 bases lay between the germline ends. CDR1 and CDR2 (germline): MNHEY, SVGAGI.

This clonotype has ten or more counts. J is TRBJ2-7 and V is TRBV7-2, with TRBD2 matching 13 bases. V was clipped by 5 bases and J by 1 base; unmatched bases: 8. The CDR3 contains 17 residues. CDR1 is SGHTA, CDR2 FQGNSA, per germline. CDR3 sequence: CASSLRGLAGDSYEQYF. For the CDR3, the DNA is TGTGCCAGCAGCCTACGAGGACTAGCGGGAGATTCCTACGAGCAGTACTTC.

V usage is TRBV2 and J usage is TRBJ1-2, with no clear D. Germline CDR1 reads SNHLY; CDR2 reads FYNNEI. This CDR3 spans 13 amino acids. The germline V and J ends were trimmed by 6 bases and 6 bases, with 14 bases remaining between them. The DNA for the CDR3 is TGTGCCAGCAGACTTTGGACGGAAGATGGCTACACCTTC. This translates into CASRLWTEDGYTF.

This clonotype showed up just a few times. The gene calls are TRBV28 and TRBJ2-5; unclear D gene. CDR3 length: 15 amino acids. V was trimmed by 6 bases and J by 2 bases, leaving 16 bases between them. From germline, CDR1 is MDHEN and CDR2 SYDVKM. CDR3 DNA sequence: TGTGCCAGCAGCCTCCCCGGTGGAGTACAAGAGACCCAGTACTTC. Amino acids: CASSLPGGVQETQYF.

The V gene is TRBV7-2, the J gene TRBJ1-2, with D possibly TRBD1 on 5 matching bases. The CDR3 is made up of 16 amino acids. Germline assignment: CDR1 SGHTA and CDR2 FQGNSA. Trimming left V 2 bases short and J 4 bases short, with 17 bases between. CDR3 loop: CASSLQPGRQTYGYTF. Here the CDR3 DNA reads TGTGCCAGCAGCTTACAACCGGGTAGACAGACCTATGGCTACACCTTC.